Listed below are T cell receptor beta chains from one sample, sequenced in a study of T-cell memory formation after mild COVID-19. TCRdb called the 5' RACE reads again in MiXCR, with one record for every CDR3 protein. The repertoire holds hundreds of thousands of distinct CDR3 sequences, with approximately 14% as singletons. Sequencing was done on a sample of PBMCs or a T cell subset sorted from them (not recorded which). The receptors stem from a man aged 18 to 30 who had mild COVID-19 (a few samples of this study predate the infection). Cell type and time point are not known. CDR3s include the opening cysteine and the closing phenylalanine or tryptophan. Each record gives: CDR3 protein, V gene, J gene, D gene. A D gene is named only where the DNA matches it firmly.

CASSYRVFDNEQFF,TRBV11-2,TRBJ2-1,.
CASSLGQGNLGELFF,TRBV5-1,TRBJ2-2,TRBD1
CSARTSKSTDTQYF,TRBV20-1,TRBJ2-3,TRBD2
CASSIAGIGYGYTF,TRBV12-3/TRBV12-4,TRBJ1-2,.
CASSAGTGVVYEQYF,TRBV19,TRBJ2-7,TRBD1
CASSQATRGTQYF,TRBV4-1,TRBJ2-3,.
CAGGTTDTQYF,TRBV7-9,TRBJ2-3,.
CASSVGLAEETQYF,TRBV5-1,TRBJ2-5,TRBD2
CASSYLGETQYF,TRBV5-1,TRBJ2-5,.
CSARKVTGNTIYF,TRBV20-1,TRBJ1-3,.